Described below is a single T cell receptor beta chain sequence and its context. As yet, its antigen is unknown. The data were taken from a study of cytomegalovirus exposure and HLA in healthy donors. The study's findings and limits: A missense DCLRE1C variant was associated with V- and J-gene trimming of TCR beta chains in a later analysis, and an independent cohort replicated the association. Segments of the TCR beta V type were, in most cases, productive about 90% or about 30% of the time in an earlier analysis. Reports indicate that TCR beta sequences accurately predicted the HLA-A and HLA-B alleles of most subjects. The authors considered a cluster of highly shared sequence variants likely to be a sequencing artifact.

The PCR contained 60 Vbeta and 13 Jbeta primers. The repertoire was sequenced with immunoSEQ multiplex PCR; TCRdb's copy has only in-frame clones and lacks some. The table has roughly 71,000 clones, roughly two thirds seen once. Germline V gene sequence: CDR1 MGHDK, CDR2 SYGVNS. The CDR3 contains 15 residues. V was cut by 3 bases and J by 5 bases, with 16 bases left in between. This clonotype was obtained from a man aged 30-40 years in good health and CMV-seronegative. V and J are TRBV25-1 and TRBJ1-2, with D uncertain. Sequenced material: PBMCs. CDR3 in DNA: TGTGCCAGCAGTGATTCTCTCGAGGGAATTTATGGCTACACCTTC. It yields the protein CASSDSLEGIYGYTF.